This T cell receptor (beta chain) was identified in a study of cytotoxic CD8 clonotypes in ibrutinib-treated CLL. At the level of the study: Of a cohort that held 10 to 12 relapsed/refractory and roughly 14 treatment-naive patients, about 18 were IGHV unmutated.

The data were produced by immunoSEQ multiplex PCR, yet TCRdb's version contains in-frame clones alone and is incomplete. The repertoire holds tens of thousands of clones, with about nine tenths as singletons. The CDR3 has 19 amino acids. V dropped 0 bases and J dropped 1; count of bases not matched to a gene: 11. Germline V CDR1 and CDR2: SGHAT, FQNNGV. The TCR originated in a human donor with chronic lymphocytic leukemia. The chain couples TRBV11-2 to TRBJ1-1; 10 bases map to TRBD1. The input for sequencing was PBMCs, taken after 12 months of ibrutinib treatment. The CDR3: CASSLERDRGHWKNTEAFF. Written as DNA, the CDR3 is TGTGCCAGCAGCTTAGAGCGGGACAGGGGACACTGGAAGAACACTGAAGCTTTCTTT.